In this sample, the clone carrying this T cell receptor beta chain turned up once. Its cognate antigen is unknown. This sample is part of a study of shared clonotypes between healthy human individuals. General study points: Clonotype sharing across several donors was observed for 4% to 5.5% of naive CD4 clonotypes. Larger estimated richness was generally seen in naive subsets than in memory subsets.

Sequencing used immunoSEQ multiplex PCR; TCRdb keeps in-frame clones, though not all of them. The sample yields about 1.1 million clones, about 72% seen once. Deletions cut 2 bases from V and 7 bases from J, with 12 bases between. Germline V gene data show CDR1 as MNHNS and CDR2 as SASEGT. The CDR3 length is 14 residues. This clonotype was sampled from a man aged 18 to 29 in good health. Some clones in this sample may be carry-over from other donors' samples. Specimen: memory CD4+ T cells from PBMCs. Documented subset: CD45RA-negative fraction. The chain joins TRBV6-1 to TRBJ1-5; tentatively, D is TRBD1 (5 bases). This CDR3 is CASSESGLGQPQHF. For the CDR3, the DNA is TGTGCCAGCAGTGAATCAGGGCTGGGACAGCCCCAGCATTTT.